These 8 T cell receptor beta chains share one sample of origin, sequenced in a study of technical replicates of blood from a few donors. Clones were read by immunoSEQ multiplex PCR, and TCRdb kept only the in-frame ones, dropping some. This table has about 94,000 clones, approximately 95% appearing once. The sample consisted of T cells isolated from PBMCs. The receptors here all came from a human donor in good health.

The chain employs TRBV18 and TRBJ2-1; D is possibly TRBD2 (7 bases). The germline V gene has CDR1 KGHSH and CDR2 LQKENI. The germline V and J ends were trimmed by 9 bases and 9 bases, with 18 bases remaining between them. CDR3 length: 13 residues. CDR3 protein: CASLGRGIGEQFF. CDR3 sequence (DNA): TGTGCCAGTCTGGGGAGGGGGATCGGTGAGCAGTTCTTC. The full variable domain, its missing parts supplied by reference TRBV18 and TRBJ2-1, is NAGVMQNPRHLVRRRGQEARLRCSPMKGHSHVYWYRQLPEEGLKFMVYLQKENIIDESGMPKERFSAEFPKEGPSILRIQQVVRGDSAAYFCASLGRGIGEQFFGPGTRLTVL.

V gene TRBV5-1 combines with J gene TRBJ1-4; maybe TRBD1 (5 bases). The CDR3 has 14 amino acids. The V and J ends lost 0 bases and 8 bases respectively, with 11 bases between them. Germline V gene lookup returns CDR1 SGHRS and CDR2 YFSETQ. The CDR3 DNA sequence: TGCGCCAGCAGCTTGGGCAGGGATGGCGAAAAACTGTTTTTT. Its protein product is CASSLGRDGEKLFF. The full variable domain, rest sourced from reference TRBV5-1 and TRBJ1-4, is KAGVTQTPRYLIKTRGQQVTLSCSPISGHRSVSWYQQTPGQGLQFLFEYFSETQRNKGNFPGRFSGRQFSNSRSEMNVSTLELGDSALYLCASSLGRDGEKLFFGSGTQLSVL.

The CDR3: CASSLATVRTEAFF. The CDR3 coding sequence is TGTGCCAGCAGCTTAGCGACAGTCCGCACTGAAGCTTTCTTT. The rearrangement uses TRBV11-3 and TRBJ1-1, with D tentatively TRBD1 (5 bases). The CDR3 totals 14 residues. With 1 base removed from V and 4 bases from J, the gap between germline ends came to 10 bases. Germline CDR1 and CDR2: SGHNT and YENEEA.

The genes are TRBV7-6 and TRBJ2-5; no definite D call. The germline V gene has CDR1 SGHVS and CDR2 FNYEAQ. This CDR3 is built from 13 residues. Trimming took off 5 bases at V and 0 bases at J, with 7 bases between the two ends. DNA of the CDR3: TGTGCCAGCAGCAAACAGTACCAAGAGACCCAGTACTTC. This translates into CASSKQYQETQYF. Based on the CDR3 plus reference TRBV7-6 and TRBJ2-5, the full variable domain is GAGVSQSPRYKVTKRGQDVALRCDPISGHVSLYWYRQALGQGPEFLTYFNYEAQQDKSGLPNDRFSAERPEGSISTLTIQRTEQRDSAMYRCASSKQYQETQYFGPGTRLLVL.

The CDR3, as DNA: TGTGCCAGCAGTAGCCCTTCACAGGGGACGTACACTGAAGCTTTCTTT. This encodes CASSSPSQGTYTEAFF. This chain uses TRBV28 with TRBJ1-1, with TRBD1 matching over 7 bases. Per germline, CDR1 MDHEN and CDR2 SYDVKM. The CDR3 is made up of 16 amino acids. The V gene end was trimmed by 5 bases and the J gene end by 3 bases; junction bases not matched to a gene: 12.

The chain has TRBV7-9 and TRBJ2-2; 13 bases match TRBD2. The CDR3 is made up of 17 amino acids. V was pared by 5 bases and J by 7 bases, with 10 bases of the junction left unmatched. Per germline, CDR1 SEHNR and CDR2 FQNEAQ (reference sequence). CDR3: CASSPGLAGTADGELFF. The CDR3 DNA follows: TGTGCCAGCAGCCCGGGACTAGCGGGGACCGCGGACGGGGAGCTGTTTTTT.

The rearrangement joins TRBV5-1 to TRBJ1-2; 7 bases are shared with TRBD1. The CDR3 covers 15 residues. The trim removed 4 bases at V and 2 bases at J, leaving 8 bases unmatched. Per germline, CDR1 SGHRS and CDR2 YFSETQ. The CDR3 sequence: CASSELTGANYGYTF. CDR3 bases: TGCGCCAGCAGCGAACTCACAGGGGCAAACTATGGCTACACCTTC. The complete variable domain, with remaining parts taken from reference TRBV5-1 and TRBJ1-2, reads KAGVTQTPRYLIKTRGQQVTLSCSPISGHRSVSWYQQTPGQGLQFLFEYFSETQRNKGNFPGRFSGRQFSNSRSEMNVSTLELGDSALYLCASSELTGANYGYTFGSGTRLTVV.

The chain recombines TRBV27 with TRBJ2-1, with 8 nucleotides matching TRBD2. CDR3 length: 15 amino acids. Germline V gene sequence: CDR1 MNHEY, CDR2 SMNVEV (reference sequence). V lost 5 bases and J lost 4; bases outside the gene matches: 7. The CDR3 here is CASSGRGGGYNEQFF. The CDR3 coding sequence is TGTGCCAGCAGTGGACGGGGGGGCGGGTACAATGAGCAGTTCTTC.